This T cell receptor beta chain was obtained from a study of beta chain bispecific antibodies for T cell cancers. General study findings and limits: Normal T cells contributed less of the targeted TRBV signal than the leukemia cells did. TRBV-directed bispecific antibodies appeared to leave all non-targeted, unrelated TRBV family members unaffected. Anti-TRBV12 exposure, compared with anti-CD19, reduced the TRBV12-3 proportion of TRBV signal by around 99%.

TCRdb re-called the 5' RACE reads with MiXCR, one entry per CDR3 protein. This table has roughly 19,000 distinct CDR3 sequences, just over 2% appearing once. A word on this clonotype: Antigen unknown. A read error may account for a junction end that differs from germline.

Blood mononuclear cells were expanded for 2 to 4 days using either OKT3 anti-CD3 antibody or CD3/CD28 beads. Normal T cells cocultured with Jurkat cells and anti-TRBV12 bispecific. CDR1 and CDR2 (germline): LNHDA, SQIVND (reference sequence). The CDR3 loop spans 12 amino acids. This rearrangement joins TRBV19 to TRBJ1-6; D remains ambiguous. The source of this sequence is a human donor in good health. Some clones in this sample may be carry-over from other donors' samples. This material consisted of healthy donor T cells cultured with leukemia cells, taken from a culture containing a bispecific antibody targeting TCR Vbeta12. The CDR3 loop is CASSSYNSRLHF. The CDR3 bases are TGTGCCAGTAGCTCCTATAATTCACGCCTCCACTTT.